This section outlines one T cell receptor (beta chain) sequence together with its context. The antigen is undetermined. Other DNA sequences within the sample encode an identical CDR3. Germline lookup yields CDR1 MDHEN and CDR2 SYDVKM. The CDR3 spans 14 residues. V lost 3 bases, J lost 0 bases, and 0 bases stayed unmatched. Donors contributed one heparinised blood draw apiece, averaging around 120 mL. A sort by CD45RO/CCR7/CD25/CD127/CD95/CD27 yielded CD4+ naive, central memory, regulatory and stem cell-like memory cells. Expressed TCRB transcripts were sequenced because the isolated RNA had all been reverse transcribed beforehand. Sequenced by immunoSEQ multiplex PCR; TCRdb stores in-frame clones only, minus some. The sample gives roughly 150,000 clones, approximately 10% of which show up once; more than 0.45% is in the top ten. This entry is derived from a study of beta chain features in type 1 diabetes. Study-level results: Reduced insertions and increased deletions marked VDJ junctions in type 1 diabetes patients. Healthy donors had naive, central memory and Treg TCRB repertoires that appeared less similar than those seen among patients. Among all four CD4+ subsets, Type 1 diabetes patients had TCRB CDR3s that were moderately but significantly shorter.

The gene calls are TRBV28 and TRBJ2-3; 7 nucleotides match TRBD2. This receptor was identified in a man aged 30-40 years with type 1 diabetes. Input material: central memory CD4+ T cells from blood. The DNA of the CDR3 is TGTGCCAGCAGTTTGGGGGGGAGCACAGATACGCAGTATTTT. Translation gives CASSLGGSTDTQYF.